A single sample gave rise to the 18 T cell receptor beta chains below, sequenced in a study of spatial heterogeneity in lung cancer. Time point noted: sample taken at primary tumor resection. TCRdb itself ran the 5' RACE reads through MiXCR, one entry per CDR3 protein. This sample has roughly 560 distinct CDR3 sequences, with roughly 29% found just once. The sample in question was normal lung tissue next to the tumor, obtained at surgery. These TCRs come from a male donor with early-stage non-small cell lung cancer.

Comment on this clonotype: This beta chain turned up in a library designed for alpha chains; as an off-target read, its abundance says little. The CDR3 coding sequence is TGTGCCAGCAGCTTAAGACAGACAGATACGCAGTATTTT. Its translation: CASSLRQTDTQYF. The V and J genes are TRBV11-3 and TRBJ2-3; tentatively, D is TRBD1 (5 bases). This CDR3 region has 13 residues. V lost 2 bases and J lost 3, with 6 bases in between. Germline V CDR1 and CDR2: SGHNT, YENEEA.

Comment on this clonotype: This beta chain is an off-target read within a library intended for alpha chains, so its frequency means little. V usage is TRBV2 and J usage is TRBJ2-1; no reliable D call. V lost 3 bases, J lost 2 bases, and 11 bases lay in between. This CDR3 comprises 15 residues. CDR1 and CDR2 (germline): SNHLY, FYNNEI. CDR3 sequence reads: CASSEGLHAYNEQFF. As DNA, the CDR3 is TGTGCCAGCAGTGAGGGTCTACACGCCTACAATGAGCAGTTCTTC.

This clonotype appeared a few times. This beta chain slipped into a library made for alpha chains as a stray read, so its size is not meaningful. V and J are TRBV27 and TRBJ2-5; 7 nucleotides match TRBD2. Looked up from germline, CDR1 is MNHEY and CDR2 is SMNVEV (reference sequence). The CDR3 runs 14 residues. Unmatched junction bases numbered 4, after V lost 2 bases and J lost 4 bases. The CDR3 here is CASSLGSGGETQYF. Here the CDR3 DNA reads TGTGCCAGCAGTTTAGGATCGGGAGGAGAGACCCAGTACTTC.

Concerning this clonotype: Since it is a stray read in a library aimed at alpha chains, this beta chain has a size that is not meaningful. The chain joins TRBV5-1 to TRBJ2-2; weak D call: TRBD1 (5 bases). Looked up from germline, CDR1 is SGHRS and CDR2 is YFSETQ. Trimming shortened V by 2 bases and J by 4 bases, and 12 bases separated the two germline ends. The CDR3 is 15 amino acids. The chain's CDR3 is CASSFGAGFTGELFF. The CDR3 nucleotides read TGCGCCAGCAGCTTTGGGGCCGGATTCACCGGGGAGCTGTTTTTT.

This clonotype came up a few times. A library prepared for alpha chains yielded this beta chain as an off-target read; its size is of little meaning. V and J are TRBV10-3 and TRBJ2-7; tentative D call: TRBD2 (6 bases). The CDR3 covers 14 residues. Looked up from germline, CDR1 is ENHRY and CDR2 is SYGVKD. V lost 5 bases, J lost 2 bases, and 13 bases lay in between. The CDR3 sequence: CAISPGTGAYEQYF. The CDR3 region has the DNA TGTGCCATCAGTCCCGGGACTGGGGCCTACGAGCAGTACTTC.

Details on this clonotype: This beta chain was picked up by a library intended for alpha chains and is off target, so its count carries little meaning. The CDR3 DNA follows: TGCGCCAGCAGCTTGTCCGCGGGACTAGCGGGAACAGATACGCAGTATTTT. The encoded protein is CASSLSAGLAGTDTQYF. The chain joins TRBV5-1 to TRBJ2-3; 13 positions agree with TRBD2. Trimming took 1 base from V and 3 from J; bases not matched to a gene: 5. The CDR3 runs 17 residues. The V gene's germline CDR1 is SGHRS and CDR2 YFSETQ.

This clonotype was found a few times. This beta chain is off target for a library built for alpha chains, so its abundance means little. The rearrangement uses TRBV11-2 and TRBJ2-3; 7 bases map to TRBD2. The germline V gene encodes CDR1 SGHAT and CDR2 FQNNGV. V trimming: 3 bases; J trimming: 1 base; junction bases outside the gene matches: 1. This CDR3 spans 14 amino acids. The CDR3: CASSLSGGTDTQYF. The CDR3 bases are TGTGCCAGCAGCTTGAGCGGGGGCACAGATACGCAGTATTTT.

Remarks on this clonotype: One end of the junction fails to match germline, which may point to a read error. In a library made to pick up alpha chains, this beta chain is a stray read with a size that means little. The CDR3 region has the DNA TGCAGCGTGGAAGCCGGGGGTTCCTATGGCTACACCTTC. Translation gives CSVEAGGSYGYTF. The chain is built from TRBV29-1 and TRBJ1-2; possibly TRBD1 for D (5 bases). Germline V CDR1 and CDR2: SQVTM, ANQGSEA. The CDR3 extends over 13 amino acids.

Only a few counts were recorded for this clonotype. A library made for alpha chains picked up this beta chain off target, so its size means little. V gene TRBV19 combines with J gene TRBJ2-1, with D possibly matching TRBD2 (6 bases). CDR1 and CDR2 from the germline V gene are LNHDA and SQIVND (reference sequence). Between the trimmed V and J ends, which lost 3 bases and 4 bases, there was a span of 13 bases. This CDR3 is 15 amino acids long. CDR3 in DNA: TGTGCCAGTAGTATCACGGGGGAGCCATACAATGAGCAGTTCTTC. Amino acids: CASSITGEPYNEQFF.

This clonotype is large (0.1 to 1%) by share. This beta chain is a stray read from a library made for alpha chains; its abundance is not meaningful. The chain recombines TRBV10-3 with TRBJ2-5; D is perhaps TRBD1 (6 bases). Germline CDR1 is ENHRY and CDR2 is SYGVKD. This CDR3 comprises 13 residues. Trimming took 11 bases from V and 3 from J, leaving 16 bases between them. In nucleotides, the CDR3 is TGTGCCTCATCAGAAAGGACAGAAGAGACCCAGTACTTC. Translated: CASSERTEETQYF.

Worth noting for this clonotype: This beta chain lies outside the target of a library built for alpha chains; its clone size means little. V and J are TRBV7-9 and TRBJ2-1; maybe TRBD1 (6 bases). CDR1 is SEHNR, CDR2 FQNEAQ, per germline (reference sequence). V lost 4 bases to trimming and J lost 0 bases, with 22 bases between them. CDR3 length equals 19 residues. As DNA, the CDR3 is TGTGCCAGCAGCTGGGGGCTGGCAGGACCCTCCCGCTCCTACAATGAGCAGTTCTTC. It specifies CASSWGLAGPSRSYNEQFF.

By frequency in the sample, this clonotype is large. This beta chain is an unintended read in a library built for alpha chains; its size means little. The rearrangement links TRBV28 to TRBJ2-1, with TRBD2 matching 7 bases. V was pared by 8 bases and J by 3 bases, with 4 bases of the junction left unmatched. Germline loops: CDR1 MDHEN, CDR2 SYDVKM. The CDR3 extends over 13 amino acids. In DNA, the CDR3 is TGTGCCAGCGCTACTAGCGACTACAATGAGCAGTTCTTC. It encodes CASATSDYNEQFF. Filled out from reference TRBV28 and TRBJ2-1, the complete variable domain reads DVKVTQSSRYLVKRTGEKVFLECVQDMDHENMFWYRQDPGLGLRLIYFSYDVKMKEKGDIPEGYSVSREKKERFSLILESASTNQTSMYLCASATSDYNEQFFGPGTRLTVL.

In the case of this clonotype: Since it is a stray read in a library aimed at alpha chains, this beta chain has a size that is not meaningful. This rearrangement joins TRBV28 to TRBJ2-3; D remains unclear. The V end was cut by 2 bases, the J end by 9 bases, with 9 bases between. This CDR3 has 12 amino acids. Germline loops: CDR1 MDHEN, CDR2 SYDVKM. As DNA, the CDR3 is TGTGCCAGCAGTTTAGCCGTGGGAACGCAGTATTTT. The encoded protein is CASSLAVGTQYF. Complete variable domain (other parts from reference TRBV28 and TRBJ2-3): DVKVTQSSRYLVKRTGEKVFLECVQDMDHENMFWYRQDPGLGLRLIYFSYDVKMKEKGDIPEGYSVSREKKERFSLILESASTNQTSMYLCASSLAVGTQYFGPGTRLTVL.

With regard to this clonotype: This beta chain came through as a stray read in a library set up for alpha chains, and its size says little. The genes are TRBV5-1 and TRBJ2-5, with D unresolved. Trimming stripped 4 bases from V and 5 bases from J, with 12 bases between. The CDR3 is made up of 13 amino acids. Germline V gives CDR1 SGHRS, CDR2 YFSETQ. The CDR3 protein is CASSISWMETQYF. The CDR3, as DNA: TGCGCCAGCAGCATTAGCTGGATGGAGACCCAGTACTTC.

This clonotype is large. The library was built for alpha chains, so this beta chain is an off-target read and its size means little. The chain has TRBV29-1 and TRBJ2-5; D possibly corresponds to TRBD2 (5 bases). This CDR3 comprises 14 residues. Per germline, CDR1 SQVTM and CDR2 ANQGSEA. V lost 4 bases and J 2 bases, leaving 14 bases between the germline ends. As DNA, the CDR3 is TGCAGCGTTGGGGATCCGGGAACGCAAGAGACCCAGTACTTC. As protein: CSVGDPGTQETQYF.

Note on this clonotype: This beta chain turned up in a library designed for alpha chains; as an off-target read, its abundance says little. The chain joins TRBV18 to TRBJ2-7; D uncertain. The germline V gene encodes CDR1 KGHSH and CDR2 LQKENI. V was cut by 2 bases and J by 0 bases, with 11 bases left in between. The CDR3 runs to 15 residues. The CDR3 loop is CASSPSPTLSYEQYF. The CDR3 DNA reads TGTGCCAGCTCACCAAGTCCGACTCTCTCCTACGAGCAGTACTTC.

On this clonotype: A library made for alpha chains picked up this beta chain off target, so its size means little. This chain links TRBV28 with TRBJ2-7; D is undetermined. The CDR3 has 13 amino acids. V shed 6 bases and J shed 1 base, with 10 bases lying between them. Germline V gene lookup returns CDR1 MDHEN and CDR2 SYDVKM. The CDR3, as DNA: TGTGCCAGCAGCCCCCACCAGTCCTACGAGCAGTACTTC. As protein: CASSPHQSYEQYF.

As concerns this clonotype: The library was built for alpha chains, so this beta chain is an off-target read and its size means little. The J gene is TRBJ2-3, the V gene TRBV7-2; D may be TRBD1 or TRBD2 (5 bases each). Germline-derived CDR1 and CDR2 are SGHTA and FQGNSA. CDR3 size: 15 residues. V dropped 4 bases and J dropped 8 bases, with 19 bases sitting between them. CDR3 protein: CASSYDPGPASTQYF. The CDR3, as DNA: TGTGCCAGCAGCTATGATCCGGGACCTGCTTCTACGCAGTATTTT.